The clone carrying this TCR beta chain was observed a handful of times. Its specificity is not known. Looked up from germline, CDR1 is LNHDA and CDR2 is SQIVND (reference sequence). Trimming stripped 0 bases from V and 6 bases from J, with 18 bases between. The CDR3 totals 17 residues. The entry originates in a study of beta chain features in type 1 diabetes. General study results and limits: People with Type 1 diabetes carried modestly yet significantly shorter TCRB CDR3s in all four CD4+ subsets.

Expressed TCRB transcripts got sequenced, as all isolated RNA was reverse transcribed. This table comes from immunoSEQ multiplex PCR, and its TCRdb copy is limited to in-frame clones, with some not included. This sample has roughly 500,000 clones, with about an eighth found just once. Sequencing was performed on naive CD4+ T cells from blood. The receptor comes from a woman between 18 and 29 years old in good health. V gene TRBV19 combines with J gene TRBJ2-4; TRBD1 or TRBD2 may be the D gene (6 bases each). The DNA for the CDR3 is TGTGCCAGTAGTATAGATCTAACCCTGGAGGGGGGAAACATTCAGTACTTC. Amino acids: CASSIDLTLEGGNIQYF.